Presented here are 5 T cell receptor beta chains from one specimen sequenced in a study of blood T cell repertoires in COVID-19. The data were produced by immunoSEQ multiplex PCR, yet TCRdb's version contains in-frame clones alone and is incomplete. The data contain about 360,000 clones, roughly 86% of them singletons. The sequencing input was PBMCs or T cells enriched from blood (not recorded which). These receptors originate from a middle-aged woman with acute COVID-19.

This sequence joins TRBV7-9 and TRBJ2-3; 9 nucleotides match TRBD1. V dropped 4 bases and J dropped 8; count of bases not matched to a gene: 19. Germline CDR1 and CDR2: SEHNR and FQNEAQ (reference sequence). This CDR3 has 18 amino acids. CDR3 in amino acids: CASSSPGQGSHSSVTQYF. DNA of the CDR3: TGTGCCAGCAGCTCTCCGGGACAGGGTTCACACTCCAGCGTTACGCAGTATTTT.

The chain couples TRBV3-1 (or the pseudogene TRBV3-2) to TRBJ2-5; 7 bases are a match to TRBD2. With 4 bases clipped from V and 5 bases from J, the junction kept 10 bases outside the gene matches. The CDR3 totals 15 residues. Germline values: CDR1 LGHDT, CDR2 YNNKEL (reference sequence). The CDR3 sequence is CASSLGPGSGETQYF. The CDR3, as DNA: TGTGCCAGCAGCCTGGGCCCGGGTAGCGGGGAGACCCAGTACTTC.

The chain recombines TRBV20-1 with TRBJ1-5, with 8 bases identical to TRBD1. Germline CDR1 is DFQATT and CDR2 is SNEGSKA (reference sequence). CDR3 length: 16 residues. With V trimmed by 3 bases and J by 1 base, 8 bases remained unmatched. CDR3 amino acids: CSASPGRGQSNQPQHF. The CDR3 coding sequence is TGCAGTGCTAGTCCGGGCAGGGGGCAGAGCAATCAGCCCCAGCATTTT.

This clone was seen once. J is TRBJ1-5 and V is TRBV21-1; no DNA check was done on the table's D call, TRBD1. TRBV21-1 is assigned pseudogene status. The CDR3 contains 13 residues. The CDR3 reads CASRDRGEKPQHF. The CDR3 nucleotides read TGTGCCAGCAGGGACAGGGGGGAGAAGCCCCAGCATTTT.

This clone is a singleton in its sample. The rearrangement joins TRBV21-1 to TRBJ2-5; the table calls TRBD2, which could not be checked here. TRBV21-1 is a known pseudogene. This CDR3 has 12 amino acids. The CDR3 here is CASSPPGKTQYF. CDR3 coding DNA: TGTGCCAGCAGCCCCCCGGGAAAGACCCAGTACTTC.